This T cell receptor beta chain originates from a study of identifying expanded T cells in peripheral blood. During the collection period, no donor immune events like infections were recorded. Whole-study results and caveats: Differentially abundant clones: around 1.2 between replicates, 15 to 17 at approximately 14 days, approximately 18 at four.

As to this clone: Antigen: not known.

Produced via immunoSEQ multiplex PCR; TCRdb's table is partial and in-frame only. The sample contains tens of thousands of clones, approximately 91% of which appear only once. Deletions cut 1 base from V and 5 bases from J, with 18 bases between. Germline V gene sequence: CDR1 SGHAT, CDR2 FQNNGV. The CDR3 contains 17 residues. The chain combines TRBV11-2 with TRBJ2-1, with D perhaps TRBD2 (6 bases). The sample comprised blood. This TCR was sampled from a person aged 18 to 70 in good health. The DNA for the CDR3 is TGTGCCAGCAGCTTAGCGTTTCGGGGACTTGCACACAATGAGCAGTTCTTC. It yields the protein CASSLAFRGLAHNEQFF.